This TCR beta chain was identified during a study of CD8 T cells in Susac syndrome. This CDR3 has 15 residues. With 3 bases removed from V and 4 bases from J, the gap between germline ends came to 15 bases. Germline loops: CDR1 LNHDA, CDR2 SQIVND (reference sequence). An input of about 0.5 to 1 ug of RNA was subjected to reverse transcription using random hexamers. TCRdb re-called the immunoSEQ multiplex PCR reads with MiXCR, one entry per CDR3 protein. The table records about 300,000 distinct CDR3 sequences, roughly 84% of them present only once. The chain combines TRBV19 with TRBJ2-5; D is perhaps TRBD2 (5 bases). Sample: CD8+ T cells from PBMCs. The clonotype was recovered from a human donor with multiple sclerosis. The CDR3 sequence: CASSIVLEARETQYF. The CDR3 bases are TGTGCCAGTAGTATCGTCTTGGAGGCCCGAGAGACCCAGTACTTC.